Listed below are T cell receptor beta chains from one sample, sequenced in a study of regulatory T cells in long-lasting Graves disease. Each CDR3 protein is one row after TCRdb ran MiXCR on the multiplex PCR reads. The table shows 360,000 or so distinct CDR3 sequences, with 23% occurring only once. The sequencing used peripheral blood mononuclear cells (PBMCs), collected when the disease was refractory, from a patient treated with antithyroid drugs. All receptors come from a woman between 35 and 50 years old with Graves disease. The conserved cysteine and the conserved F or W are not part of the CDR3 here. The order of the fields is J gene, V gene, clone size, CDR3 protein. A row's size may be missing; if present it is once, few, many or a size class.

TRBJ1-1 | TRBV14 | few | ASSRVRLFGTEAF
TRBJ1-1 | TRBV20-1 | NA | SGLENTEAF
TRBJ2-7 | TRBV28 | many | ASSLTGALNEQY
TRBJ1-6 | TRBV12-3/TRBV12-4 | many | ASSSVPGPRDSPLH
TRBJ1-4 | TRBV28 | many | ASSSSRQGEGEKLF
TRBJ1-6 | TRBV7-9 | NA | ASSLANYRDRDNSPLH
TRBJ1-2 | TRBV12-3/TRBV12-4 | few | ASSPRVGRGGGYT
TRBJ2-7 | TRBV6-1 | NA | ASSPRMGLEYEQY
TRBJ2-7 | TRBV12-3/TRBV12-4 | NA | ASSRGDTSYKQY
TRBJ2-7 | TRBV5-1 | few | ASSLNSGLEQY
TRBJ1-3 | TRBV2 | NA | ASSRNRGWGNTIY
TRBJ1-2 | TRBV29-1 | many | SVPFGVGARGYT
TRBJ2-7 | TRBV5-1 | NA | ASSWGGQRGTYEQY
TRBJ2-1 | TRBV7-6 | few | ASSYPEAGAYNEQF
TRBJ2-5 | TRBV13 | NA | ASSPFAGGPGETQY
TRBJ2-2 | TRBV28 | many | ASSLFTSGRYNTGELF
TRBJ2-7 | TRBV28 | many | ASTRGVAWSYEQY
TRBJ2-5 | TRBV28 | many | ASSLAGGRRETQY
TRBJ1-1 | TRBV6-9 | few | ASSYEGLGPTEAF
TRBJ2-7 | TRBV2 | many | ASSQLAGAYEQY
TRBJ2-7 | TRBV19 | NA | ASSIDRGIAYEQY
TRBJ2-2 | TRBV2 | many | ASSSVPTGELF
TRBJ2-1 | TRBV24-1 | NA | ATSAVVSSYNEQF
TRBJ1-1 | TRBV29-1 | many | SVARVRGPGFGEAF
TRBJ2-5 | TRBV24-1 | many | ATSPEGHPQETQY
TRBJ2-7 | TRBV20-1 | NA | SARVVANEQY
TRBJ2-7 | TRBV20-1 | NA | SARDFYEPGQGIYEQY
TRBJ2-7 | TRBV28 | many | ASSRTSGNHEQY
TRBJ2-7 | TRBV2 | many | ASDSGISYEQY
TRBJ2-1 | TRBV28 | few | ASSFSQAVYNEQF
TRBJ1-4 | TRBV28 | many | ASIKGLFATNEKLF
TRBJ1-1 | TRBV19 | NA | ASSLIWGASFPEAF
TRBJ1-6 | TRBV20-1 | NA | SAREDFGNLWGNSPLH
TRBJ1-2 | TRBV5-6 | many | ASSPDLGGNYGYT
TRBJ2-7 | TRBV2 | many | ASSEALREDEQY
TRBJ2-2 | TRBV11-2 | few | ASSFLRTGELF
TRBJ2-7 | TRBV27 | few | ASSFAAGHEQY
TRBJ2-5 | TRBV3-1 | NA | ASSQIFGGETQY
TRBJ2-7 | TRBV19 | many | ASSMDGTINTYEQY
TRBJ1-5 | TRBV28 | many | ASSLSDQPQH
TRBJ2-7 | TRBV20-1 | few | SASDGEQY
TRBJ1-5 | TRBV3-1 | many | ASSQDSYQPQH
TRBJ2-5 | TRBV28 | many | ASSFGYFARVRRQETQY
TRBJ2-1 | TRBV13 | many | ASSQNNEQF
TRBJ2-7 | TRBV28 | many | ASRLLAGKHEQY
TRBJ2-5 | TRBV28 | many | ASSLGTQETQY
TRBJ1-1 | TRBV29-1 | many | SVKHLDTNTEAF
TRBJ2-6 | TRBV5-1 | NA | ASSSPYLGSGANVLT
TRBJ1-2 | TRBV2 | few | ATPWTGVSGYT
TRBJ1-5 | TRBV2 | many | ASSGVGGLSNQPQH
TRBJ2-3 | TRBV29-1 | NA | SVVAPRGSSTDTQY
TRBJ1-4 | TRBV6-1 | many | ASNPGQGDEKLF
TRBJ1-5 | TRBV28 | many | ASSASDRGGGNQPQH